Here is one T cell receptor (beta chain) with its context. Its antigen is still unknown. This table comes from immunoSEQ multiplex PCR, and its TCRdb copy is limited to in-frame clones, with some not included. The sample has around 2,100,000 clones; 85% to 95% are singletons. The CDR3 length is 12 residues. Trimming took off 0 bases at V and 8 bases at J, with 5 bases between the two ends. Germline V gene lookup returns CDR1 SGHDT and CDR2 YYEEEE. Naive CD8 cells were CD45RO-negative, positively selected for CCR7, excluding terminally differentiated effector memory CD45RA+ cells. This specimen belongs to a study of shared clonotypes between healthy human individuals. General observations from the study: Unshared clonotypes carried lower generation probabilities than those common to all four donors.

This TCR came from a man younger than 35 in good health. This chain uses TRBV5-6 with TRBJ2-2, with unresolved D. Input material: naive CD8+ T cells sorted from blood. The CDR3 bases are TGTGCCAGCAGCTTGGGGGAAGGGGAGCTGTTTTTT. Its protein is CASSLGEGELFF.